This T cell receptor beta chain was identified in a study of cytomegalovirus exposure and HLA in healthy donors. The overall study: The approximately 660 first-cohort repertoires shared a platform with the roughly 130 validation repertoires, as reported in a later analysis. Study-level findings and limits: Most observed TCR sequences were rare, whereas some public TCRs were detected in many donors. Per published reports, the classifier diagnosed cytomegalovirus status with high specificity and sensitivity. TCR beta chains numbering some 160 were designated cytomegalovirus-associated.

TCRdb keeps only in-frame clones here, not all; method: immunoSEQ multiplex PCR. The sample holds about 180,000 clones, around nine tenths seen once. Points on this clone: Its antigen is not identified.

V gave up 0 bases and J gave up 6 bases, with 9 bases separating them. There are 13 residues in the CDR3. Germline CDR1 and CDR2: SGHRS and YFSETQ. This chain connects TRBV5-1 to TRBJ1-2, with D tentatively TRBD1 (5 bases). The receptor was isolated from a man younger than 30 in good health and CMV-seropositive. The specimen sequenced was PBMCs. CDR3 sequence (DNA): TGCGCCAGCAGCTTGGGGACAAGGGATGGCTACACCTTC. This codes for CASSLGTRDGYTF.